This T cell receptor beta chain was sequenced in a study of T cell changes during pregnancy in multiple sclerosis. Clones were sequenced by immunoSEQ multiplex PCR, and TCRdb holds only the in-frame ones, with some missing. In the table there are 45,000 to 60,000 clones, roughly nine tenths of which are singletons. This receptor was identified in a female donor with multiple sclerosis, enrolled in a pregnancy study. Sample: CD8+ T cells from peripheral blood mononuclear cells, taken before pregnancy.

For the CDR3, the DNA is TGTGCCAGCAGCTTAGGCCTAAGACAGGGAAAATACAATGAGCAGTTCTTC. It yields the protein CASSLGLRQGKYNEQFF. The chain uses TRBV13 and TRBJ2-1, with 7 bases matching TRBD1. In germline, CDR1 is PRHDT, CDR2 FYEKMQ (reference sequence). The CDR3 covers 17 residues. V gave up 0 bases and J gave up 4 bases; unmatched junction bases: 9.